This entry concerns a single T cell receptor (beta chain). Its antigen is currently unknown. The source of the sample is a study of T-cell memory formation after mild COVID-19. Points from the study as a whole: Contracting clones from day 15 to 85 showed balanced CD4/CD8; later expanders favored CD4+. Clonal second-wave expansions that peaked on day 37 had unconfirmed SARS-CoV-2 specificity.

With constant-segment primers, 5'RACE yielded cDNA libraries of TCR alpha and TCR beta that carried sample barcodes and UMIs. From the 5' RACE reads, TCRdb called clonotypes with MiXCR, one entry per CDR3 protein. Here the sample spans around 99,000 distinct CDR3 sequences, over 13% being singletons. CDR3 size: 14 residues. Germline V gene data show CDR1 as SEHNR and CDR2 as FQNEAQ (reference sequence). V lost 5 bases, J lost 7 bases, and 4 bases stayed unmatched. Material: PBMCs or a T cell subset sorted from them (not recorded which). The TCR sequence derives from a man between 18 and 35 years old who had mild COVID-19 (a few samples of this study predate the infection). Cell type and time point are not known. The chain has TRBV7-9 and TRBJ1-4; TRBD1 agrees at 10 bases. Here the CDR3 reads CASSPTGGGEKLFF. CDR3 nucleotides: TGTGCCAGCAGCCCGACAGGGGGCGGTGAAAAACTGTTTTTT.